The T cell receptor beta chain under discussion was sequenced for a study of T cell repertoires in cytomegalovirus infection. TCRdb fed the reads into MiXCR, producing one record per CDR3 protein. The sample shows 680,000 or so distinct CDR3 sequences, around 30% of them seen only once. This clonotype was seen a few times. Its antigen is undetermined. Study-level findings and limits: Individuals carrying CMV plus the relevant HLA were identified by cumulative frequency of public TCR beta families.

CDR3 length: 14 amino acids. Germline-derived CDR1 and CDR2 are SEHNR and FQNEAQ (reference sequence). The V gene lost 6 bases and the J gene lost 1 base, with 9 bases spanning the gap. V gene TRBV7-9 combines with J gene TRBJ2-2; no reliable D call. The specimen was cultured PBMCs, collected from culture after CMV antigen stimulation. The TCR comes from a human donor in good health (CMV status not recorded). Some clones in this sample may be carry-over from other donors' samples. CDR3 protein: CASSLKLNTGELFF. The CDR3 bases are TGTGCCAGCAGTCTTAAATTGAACACCGGGGAGCTGTTTTTT.